The T cell receptor beta chain described here comes from a study of shared clonotypes between healthy human individuals. The length of the CDR3 is 14 residues. Germline values: CDR1 MNHNY, CDR2 SVGAGI (reference sequence). TCRdb's table, derived via immunoSEQ multiplex PCR, lists solely in-frame clones and lacks some. The data contain 950,000 to 1,300,000 clones, around four fifths of them singletons. Splitting of CD4+ cells produced CD45RA+ naive and CD45RA-negative memory subsets. This clonotype was sampled from a man aged 18-30 years in good health. The chain links TRBV6-6 to TRBJ1-6; D call uncertain. Material for sequencing was memory CD4+ T cells sorted from blood. Indicated subset: CD45RA-negative fraction. The chain's CDR3 is CGAWGGVDNSPLHF. The CDR3 nucleotides read TGTGGCGCGTGGGGTGGGGTAGATAATTCACCCCTCCACTTT.